This record concerns one TCR beta chain sequence. Method: immunoSEQ multiplex PCR; TCRdb's copy keeps in-frame clones and lacks some. This sample has about 50,000 clones; 75% to 85% occur once, and the top ten carry approximately 16%. The data derive from a study of blood T cell repertoires in COVID-19. Turning to the study itself: Spain, Italy and the United States supplied samples that represented acute and convalescent COVID-19. In each case, the material was cDNA or gDNA derived from T cells, B-cell-depleted T cells, or PBMCs.

The sequence was obtained from a man in his forties with acute or convalescent COVID-19. Sample: peripheral blood.

The CDR3 region is CASSFGANQPQHF. The DNA for the CDR3 is TGTGCCAGCAGCTTCGGAGCAAATCAGCCCCAGCATTTT. The V call is TRBV7-9, the J call TRBJ1-5; D gene uncertain. Germline CDR1 is SEHNR and CDR2 is FQNEAQ (reference sequence). The germline V and J ends were trimmed by 3 bases and 4 bases, with 7 bases remaining between them. The CDR3 totals 13 residues.